This paragraph covers one T cell receptor beta chain sequence. Its binding antigen is unknown. No qualities accompany the bases; no much larger clone lies one base away. The data originate from a study of blood T cell repertoires in COVID-19 (TCRdb year 2020). With respect to the entire study: The collaborator samples originated in the United States, Italy and Spain and spanned the acute and convalescent phases of COVID-19. The prospective study material was composed of cDNA or gDNA derived from T cells, B-cell-depleted T cells, or PBMCs. Deeply sampled blood TCRbeta repertoires from subjects exposed to, actively infected with, or recovered from COVID-19 were included in the dataset. The repertoires were made available in a free public database intended to serve as a resource for research on the immune response to SARS-CoV-2. The samples were drawn from two sources: the first 160 participants of the ongoing ImmuneRACE study, and approximately 1,300 subjects contributed by 6 global collaborators. The sample metadata nearly always contained a de-identified subject ID, COVID-19 status, age in years and sex. HLA class I and class II types, where available, came from metadata supplied by the sample provider rather than from assay-based typing.

TCRbeta CDR3 regions were amplified from genomic DNA using the immunoSEQ Assay, a bias-controlled multiplex PCR. In the original analysis: Nucleated cell counts per sample were estimated from amplification of reference gene primers within the assay. To quantify the absolute abundance of each unique TCRbeta CDR3 rearrangement, sequence reads were collapsed and filtered. For each sample, productive Simpson clonality was calculated by taking the square root of Simpson's diversity index across productive rearrangements. The table was pulled from immuneACCESS by TCRdb, which kept in-frame rearrangements only. Such tables lose some clones; where checked, under half of the loss comes from unresolved V genes, and the rest has no known cause. V, J and clone size reflect that table, while D and trimming were determined from the DNA. The sample yields 200,000 to 250,000 clones; 65% to 90% were counted once. The ten largest clonotypes hold about 2.4% of the sample.

Trimming accounts for 5 bases at V and 10 bases at J, while the number of junction bases matched to no gene is 20. Per the germline V gene (reference sequence), SEHNR is the CDR1 and FQNEAQ is the CDR2. The CDR3, from cysteine to phenylalanine, totals 17 residues. Kept here is only the CDR3 DNA, which spans 51 bases and is read in frame from base 1. What the research found in general, with its limitations: Clinical and demographic metadata were provided uncurated, with the amount varying by source and participant.

One collaborating source in Seattle enrolled patients during active infection and followed them longitudinally through the course of disease. Each collaborating institution followed its own protocols to collect whole blood in K2EDTA tubes. For TCRbeta analysis, collaborator samples were shipped as frozen whole blood, as isolated PBMCs, or as DNA extracted from either sample type. The chain was built from TRBV7-9 and TRBJ2-1, with 7 bases matching TRBD2. This clonotype was obtained from a woman in her sixties or seventies with COVID-19, enrolled during active disease. Material: peripheral blood. In nucleotide form, the sequence is TGTGCCAGCAGCCTATGGGGCGGGAGTGTTAGCCGAGGGGAGCAGTTCTTC. This gives the protein CASSLWGGSVSRGEQFF.